Each of the 21 T cell receptor beta chains below was sequenced from the same sample in a study of CD8+CD57+ T cells in acquired aplastic anemia. Researchers used genomic DNA as the template to profile TCR beta VDJ and CDR3. A single record per CDR3 protein comes from TCRdb applying MiXCR to the reads. The sample has around 180,000 distinct CDR3 sequences, 48% seen once. Before being chosen for sequencing, patients had shown CD8+CD57+ cell expansion by flow cytometry. Input material: sorted CD4+, CD8+, or CD8+CD57+ T cells (not recorded which) from PBMCs. These receptors all come from a human donor with aplastic anemia.

This chain uses TRBV10-3 with TRBJ2-5, with 9 positions matching TRBD1. The CDR3 runs to 14 residues. Per the germline V gene, CDR1 is ENHRY and CDR2 is SYGVKD. The junction had 3 bases not matched to a gene; V was cut back by 6 bases and J by 1 base. The CDR3 is CAISPTGGQETQYF. CDR3 coding DNA: TGTGCCATCAGCCCGACAGGGGGCCAAGAGACCCAGTACTTC.

The chain joins TRBV10-3 to TRBJ1-6; a weak D match, TRBD1 (6 bases). The CDR3 length is 15 residues. Trimming shortened V by 4 bases and J by 6 bases, and 13 bases separated the two germline ends. Per the germline V gene, CDR1 is ENHRY and CDR2 is SYGVKD. The CDR3 coding sequence is TGTGCCATCAGTGGGGATCGGACAGTTAATTCACCCCTCCACTTT. As protein: CAISGDRTVNSPLHF.

The CDR3 loop is CASHPATRGETQYF. The CDR3 region has the DNA TGTGCCAGCCATCCGGCCACAAGGGGAGAGACCCAGTACTTC. The chain couples TRBV6-4 to TRBJ2-5; perhaps TRBD1 as D (5 bases). The germline V gene has CDR1 MRHNA and CDR2 SNTAGT. Trimming removed 8 bases at V and 4 bases at J, with 17 bases between. The CDR3 consists of 14 residues.

The chain employs TRBV10-3 and TRBJ1-2; D is unresolved. Germline-derived CDR1 and CDR2 are ENHRY and SYGVKD. This CDR3 spans 11 amino acids. With 6 bases removed from V and 8 bases from J, the gap between germline ends came to 10 bases. The CDR3 DNA sequence: TGTGCCATCAGGACGGACGGCGGCTACACCTTC. Encoded protein: CAIRTDGGYTF.

A note on this clonotype: The CDR3 carries no conserved terminal phenylalanine or tryptophan, so it likely arises from a read error. The rearrangement links TRBV29-1 to TRBJ2-5; D ambiguous. Germline loops: CDR1 SQVTM, CDR2 ANQGSEA. The CDR3 is 11 amino acids. V shed 6 bases and J shed 4 bases, with 9 bases lying between them. For the CDR3, the DNA is TGCAGCGTAGACCCTGCAGAGACCCAGTACTCC. This translates into CSVDPAETQYS.

CDR3 sequence: CAISPGTASRAYNSPLHF. CDR3 sequence (DNA): TGTGCCATCAGTCCCGGGACAGCCTCTAGGGCCTATAATTCACCCCTCCACTTT. This chain connects TRBV10-3 to TRBJ1-6; TRBD1 matches 7 bases. In germline, CDR1 is ENHRY, CDR2 SYGVKD. After removal of 5 bases from V and 2 bases from J, the junction contained 12 bases not matched to a gene. The CDR3 length is 18 residues.

There are many counts of this clonotype. The chain joins TRBV7-8 to TRBJ2-2; weak D call: TRBD1 (6 bases). Germline V gene data show CDR1 as SGHVS and CDR2 as FQNEAQ. Trimming left V 5 bases short and J 2 bases short, with 12 bases between. CDR3 size: 15 residues. The CDR3 coding sequence is TGTGCCAGCAGCCCCGTGGGACAAAACACCGGGGAGCTGTTTTTT. Encoded protein: CASSPVGQNTGELFF.

Of note for this clonotype: A clone one base away is much larger, so this may be a read error. The chain combines TRBV11-1 with TRBJ2-3, with a tentative D call TRBD2 (7 bases). Per germline, CDR1 SGHAT and CDR2 FQDESV (reference sequence). The CDR3 loop spans 16 amino acids. CDR3 in amino acids: CVSSRGGGASTDTQYF. The CDR3 bases are TGTGTCAGCAGCCGTGGAGGGGGGGCGAGCACAGATACGCAGTATTTT.

With regard to this clonotype: A clone one base away is much larger, so this may be a read error. V usage is TRBV6-1 and J usage is TRBJ2-7; TRBD2 matches at 9 bases. The CDR3 is made up of 19 amino acids. The ends lost 4 bases at V and 6 bases at J; junction bases unmatched: 22. CDR1 and CDR2 from the germline V gene are MNHNS and SASEGT. DNA of the CDR3: TGTGCCAGCAGTGCCGGCGGGGGGGACTCTTGGAGTGAAGCGGGCGAGCAGTACTTC. Protein: CASSAGGGDSWSEAGEQYF.

Many counts were recorded for this clonotype. V is TRBV12-3 or TRBV12-4 and J is TRBJ1-1; 9 bases agree with TRBD1. The CDR3 totals 14 residues. After removal of 7 bases from V and 7 bases from J, the junction contained 10 bases not matched to a gene. The CDR3 loop is CASTRTGAQGEAFF. The CDR3 DNA reads as TGTGCCAGCACCAGGACAGGGGCACAGGGTGAAGCTTTCTTT.

This clonotype was seen repeatedly, ten times or more. The chain links TRBV5-1 to TRBJ2-7; 10 bases match TRBD2. From germline, CDR1 is SGHRS and CDR2 YFSETQ. The ends lost 3 bases at V and 1 base at J; junction bases unmatched: 4. This CDR3 is 15 amino acids long. CDR3 sequence reads: CASSSQAGGSYEQYF. CDR3 bases: TGCGCCAGCAGCTCCCAAGCGGGGGGGTCCTACGAGCAGTACTTC.

V is TRBV11-1 and J is TRBJ1-1, with 7 bases matching TRBD1. This CDR3 contains 17 residues. V shed 5 bases, J shed 0 bases, and the junction held 12 bases outside the gene matches. Germline CDR1 is SGHAT and CDR2 is FQDESV (reference sequence). The chain's CDR3 is CASSPKLPTGMNTEAFF. CDR3 nucleotides: TGTGCCAGCAGCCCAAAACTGCCGACAGGGATGAACACTGAAGCTTTCTTT.

The chain links TRBV11-2 to TRBJ2-6; no clear D. Trimming stripped 0 bases from V and 0 bases from J, with 12 bases between. Germline loops: CDR1 SGHAT, CDR2 FQNNGV. The CDR3 length is 18 residues. The CDR3 DNA reads TGTGCCAGCAGCTTAGAATCGAGTCCGAGCTCTGGGGCCAACGTCCTGACTTTC. It yields the protein CASSLESSPSSGANVLTF.

The chain uses TRBV20-1 and TRBJ1-4, with 9 bases fitting TRBD1. The CDR3 covers 14 residues. V trimming: 5 bases; J trimming: 5 bases; junction bases outside the gene matches: 6. CDR1 is DFQATT, CDR2 SNEGSKA, per germline (reference sequence). In nucleotides, the CDR3 is TGCAGTGCTTACACCGGGACAGGGAATGAAAAACTGTTTTTT. As protein: CSAYTGTGNEKLFF.

This clonotype has just a few counts. V and J are TRBV6-1 and TRBJ1-1; a possible D gene is TRBD1 (5 bases). The length of the CDR3 is 14 residues. The germline V and J ends were trimmed by 4 bases and 3 bases, with 12 bases remaining between them. Germline lookup yields CDR1 MNHNS and CDR2 SASEGT. The CDR3 protein is CASSGSRGYTEAFF. In DNA, the CDR3 is TGTGCCAGCAGTGGGAGTAGGGGCTACACTGAAGCTTTCTTT.

This clonotype was detected only once. A clone one base away is much larger, so this may be a read error. This chain connects TRBV5-1 to TRBJ2-6; tentatively, D is TRBD1 (5 bases). The CDR3 is 16 amino acids. The germline gives CDR1 SGHRS, CDR2 YFSETQ. The CDR3 sequence: CASSPGNDAGANVPTF. The CDR3 coding sequence is TGCGCCAGCAGCCCAGGAAACGATGCTGGGGCCAACGTCCCGACTTTC.

Here the CDR3 reads CASSYSNTGELFF. CDR3 DNA sequence: TGTGCCAGCAGCTATTCGAACACCGGGGAGCTGTTTTTT. The chain recombines TRBV7-7 with TRBJ2-2, with D unclear. Trimming removed 4 bases from V and 0 bases from J, with 3 bases in between. The CDR3 loop spans 13 amino acids. Germline V gene lookup returns CDR1 SSHAT and CDR2 FNYEAQ (reference sequence).

This clonotype occurred a few times. The CDR3 does not end in the conserved phenylalanine or tryptophan, so this is likely a read error. The DNA is omitted, as the CDR3 cannot be located on it reliably, and the CDR3 follows TCRdb's listing. The V and J genes are TRBV24-1 and TRBJ1-2. In germline, CDR1 is KGHDR, CDR2 SFDVKD. Ends included, the CDR3 has 8 residues. The CDR3 spells CATSDLRV.

This rearrangement joins TRBV25-1 to TRBJ1-1, with D uncertain. CDR3 length: 13 amino acids. CDR1 and CDR2 from the germline V gene are MGHDK and SYGVNS. Trimming pared 7 bases from V and 0 bases from J, leaving 9 bases between. As DNA, the CDR3 is TGTGCCAGCAAGGCCGGGTTGAACACTGAAGCTTTCTTT. Its translation is CASKAGLNTEAFF.

The rearrangement joins TRBV7-8 to TRBJ2-7, with TRBD1 identical over 10 bases. Germline-derived CDR1 and CDR2 are SGHVS and FQNEAQ. Trimming took 4 bases from V and 0 from J; bases not matched to a gene: 6. The CDR3 runs to 16 residues. The CDR3 region has the DNA TGTGCCAGCAGCTATAGGACAGGGGGGGTCTCCTACGAGCAGTACTTC. Translating gives CASSYRTGGVSYEQYF.

The rearrangement links TRBV7-2 to TRBJ1-1; D remains unclear. The ends were cut back, 6 bases at V and 2 bases at J, with 13 bases in the middle. Germline-derived CDR1 and CDR2 are SGHTA and FQGNSA. The CDR3 has 14 amino acids. The CDR3 loop reads CASSFGRSNTEAFF. The DNA of the CDR3 is TGTGCCAGCAGTTTTGGACGGTCTAACACTGAAGCTTTCTTT.